This T cell receptor beta chain was retrieved from a study of control samples from healthy donors and cancer patients. The protocol was immunoSEQ multiplex PCR, while the TCRdb copy is restricted to in-frame clones and leaves out a portion. Of about 120,000 clones in the sample, 85% to 95% were seen once. With V trimmed by 5 bases and J by 5 bases, 9 bases remained unmatched. This CDR3 has 15 residues. Germline-derived CDR1 and CDR2 are SGHTA and FQGNSA. The sequence derives from a man aged 25-40 years in good health. Specimen: blood. This chain uses TRBV7-2 with TRBJ2-5, with 9 bases lining up with TRBD2. DNA for the CDR3: TGTGCCAGCAGCGAACGGACTAGCGTGGTGGAGACCCAGTACTTC. This encodes CASSERTSVVETQYF.